Listed below are T cell receptor beta chains from one sample, sequenced in a study of blood T cell repertoires in COVID-19. The repertoire was sequenced with immunoSEQ multiplex PCR; TCRdb's copy has only in-frame clones and lacks some. The table includes some 58,000 clones, roughly three quarters detected once. The specimen was peripheral blood. These receptor sequences come from a human donor in a cohort sampled during active COVID-19. Both conserved end residues are part of each CDR3. Each record gives: clone size, J gene, V gene, D gene, CDR3 protein, CDR3 DNA. The D gene is left open where the match is weak. Some rows mark clone size as missing; the rest say once, few, many or name a class of expanded clone.

abundance: -; j_gene: TRBJ1-2; v_gene: TRBV27; d_gene: -; CDR3aa: CASGPKQDGYTF; CDR3nt: TGTGCCAGCGGCCCAAAACAGGATGGCTACACCTTC
abundance: -; j_gene: TRBJ2-7; v_gene: TRBV19; d_gene: TRBD1; CDR3aa: CASSNRGPDEQYF; CDR3nt: TGTGCCAGTAGTAATAGGGGGCCTGACGAGCAGTACTTC
abundance: -; j_gene: TRBJ1-1; v_gene: TRBV25-1; d_gene: -; CDR3aa: CASSEGRNTEAFF; CDR3nt: TGTGCCAGCAGTGAAGGGAGGAACACTGAAGCTTTCTTT
abundance: -; j_gene: TRBJ2-7; v_gene: TRBV2; d_gene: -; CDR3aa: CASSALYEQYF; CDR3nt: TGTGCCAGCAGTGCTCTTTACGAGCAGTACTTC
abundance: -; j_gene: TRBJ2-3; v_gene: TRBV6-1; d_gene: -; CDR3aa: CASSEGPKGADTQYF; CDR3nt: TGTGCCAGCAGTGAAGGGCCCAAAGGAGCAGATACGCAGTATTTT
abundance: -; j_gene: TRBJ1-2; v_gene: TRBV20-1; d_gene: -; CDR3aa: CSAHDKYGYTF; CDR3nt: TGCAGTGCTCATGACAAGTATGGCTACACCTTC
abundance: -; j_gene: TRBJ1-1; v_gene: TRBV24-1; d_gene: -; CDR3aa: CATSGGGDSYTEAFF; CDR3nt: TGTGCCACCAGTGGGGGGGGAGACAGCTACACTGAAGCTTTCTTT
abundance: -; j_gene: TRBJ1-6; v_gene: TRBV7-9; d_gene: TRBD1; CDR3aa: CASSLGGQGGSPLHF; CDR3nt: TGTGCCAGCAGCTTAGGAGGCCAGGGGGGTTCACCCCTCCACTTT
abundance: -; j_gene: TRBJ1-5; v_gene: TRBV12-5; d_gene: -; CDR3aa: CASGFSSNQPQHF; CDR3nt: TGTGCTAGTGGTTTCAGTAGCAATCAGCCCCAGCATTTT
abundance: -; j_gene: TRBJ1-4; v_gene: TRBV10-3; d_gene: -; CDR3aa: CAITEGPPGATNEKLFF; CDR3nt: TGTGCCATCACCGAGGGTCCTCCGGGGGCAACTAATGAAAAACTGTTTTTT
abundance: -; j_gene: TRBJ1-4; v_gene: TRBV30; d_gene: TRBD1; CDR3aa: CAWSRDSNEKLFF; CDR3nt: TGTGCCTGGAGTAGGGACAGTAATGAAAAACTGTTTTTT
abundance: -; j_gene: TRBJ1-3; v_gene: TRBV14; d_gene: TRBD1; CDR3aa: CASSKQGAPGNTIYF; CDR3nt: TGTGCCAGCAGCAAACAGGGGGCGCCTGGAAACACCATATATTTT
abundance: -; j_gene: TRBJ2-7; v_gene: TRBV4-3; d_gene: TRBD1; CDR3aa: CASSQDGDRAGEQYF; CDR3nt: TGCGCCAGCAGCCAAGATGGGGACAGGGCGGGGGAGCAGTACTTC
abundance: few; j_gene: TRBJ2-1; v_gene: TRBV7-2; d_gene: TRBD1; CDR3aa: CASSLAQGAAYNEQFF; CDR3nt: TGTGCCAGCAGCTTAGCCCAGGGGGCGGCCTACAATGAGCAGTTCTTC
abundance: -; j_gene: TRBJ2-5; v_gene: TRBV11-2; d_gene: -; CDR3aa: CASSLNPPTETQYF; CDR3nt: TGTGCCAGCAGCCTAAACCCCCCTACGGAGACCCAGTACTTC
abundance: -; j_gene: TRBJ2-7; v_gene: TRBV5-4; d_gene: TRBD1; CDR3aa: CASSNRDRVYEQYF; CDR3nt: TGTGCCAGCAGTAACCGGGACAGGGTTTACGAGCAGTACTTC
abundance: -; j_gene: TRBJ2-3; v_gene: TRBV12-3/TRBV12-4; d_gene: -; CDR3aa: CASSAGRDTQYF; CDR3nt: TGTGCCAGCAGTGCAGGTAGAGATACGCAGTATTTT
abundance: -; j_gene: TRBJ1-5; v_gene: TRBV27; d_gene: -; CDR3aa: CASSPGTARAQPQHF; CDR3nt: TGTGCCAGCAGTCCCGGGACTGCCCGAGCCCAGCCCCAGCATTTT
abundance: -; j_gene: TRBJ2-5; v_gene: TRBV18; d_gene: TRBD1; CDR3aa: CASSPWDLGTAQETQYF; CDR3nt: TGTGCCAGCTCACCATGGGACCTTGGGACAGCCCAAGAGACCCAGTACTTC
abundance: -; j_gene: TRBJ1-3; v_gene: TRBV7-2; d_gene: -; CDR3aa: CASSLTGSTIYF; CDR3nt: TGTGCCAGCAGCCTAACAGGGAGCACCATATATTTT
abundance: -; j_gene: TRBJ2-7; v_gene: TRBV6-1; d_gene: TRBD1; CDR3aa: CASSDYRGYEQYF; CDR3nt: TGTGCCAGCAGTGATTACAGGGGATACGAGCAGTACTTC
abundance: -; j_gene: TRBJ1-2; v_gene: TRBV9; d_gene: TRBD1; CDR3aa: CASSPGTGNDGYTF; CDR3nt: TGTGCCAGCAGCCCAGGGACAGGGAACGATGGCTACACCTTC
abundance: -; j_gene: TRBJ2-7; v_gene: TRBV10-3; d_gene: -; CDR3aa: CAISGDSTYEQYF; CDR3nt: TGTGCCATCAGTGGTGACAGCACCTACGAGCAGTACTTC
abundance: -; j_gene: TRBJ2-5; v_gene: TRBV9; d_gene: -; CDR3aa: CASSVGGTRQETQYF; CDR3nt: TGTGCCAGCAGCGTAGGAGGGACACGACAAGAGACCCAGTACTTC
abundance: few; j_gene: TRBJ2-7; v_gene: TRBV6-1; d_gene: -; CDR3aa: CASSEVGSYGEQYF; CDR3nt: TGTGCCAGCAGTGAAGTGGGCAGCTACGGCGAGCAGTACTTC
abundance: once; j_gene: TRBJ2-2; v_gene: TRBV5-4; d_gene: TRBD2; CDR3aa: CASSMGLAGGGGELFF; CDR3nt: TGTGCCAGCAGCATGGGACTAGCGGGAGGTGGCGGGGAGCTGTTTTTT
abundance: once; j_gene: TRBJ2-2; v_gene: TRBV24-1; d_gene: -; CDR3aa: CATSPANTGELFF; CDR3nt: TGTGCCACCAGTCCAGCGAACACCGGGGAGCTGTTTTTT
abundance: -; j_gene: TRBJ2-6; v_gene: TRBV19; d_gene: TRBD1; CDR3aa: CASIGDRGLSGANVLTF; CDR3nt: TGTGCCAGTATCGGGGACAGGGGTCTCTCTGGGGCCAACGTCCTGACTTTC
abundance: -; j_gene: TRBJ2-1; v_gene: TRBV6-6; d_gene: TRBD2; CDR3aa: CASSTLAGGRDEQFF; CDR3nt: TGTGCCAGCAGTACACTAGCGGGGGGGAGGGATGAGCAGTTCTTC
abundance: -; j_gene: TRBJ2-5; v_gene: TRBV4-3; d_gene: TRBD2; CDR3aa: CASSQDGGLAGGETQYF; CDR3nt: TGCGCCAGCAGCCAAGATGGGGGACTAGCGGGAGGGGAGACCCAGTACTTC
abundance: -; j_gene: TRBJ1-5; v_gene: TRBV28; d_gene: -; CDR3aa: CASSLSGYANQPQHF; CDR3nt: TGTGCCAGCAGTTTATCAGGGTATGCCAATCAGCCCCAGCATTTT
abundance: -; j_gene: TRBJ2-2; v_gene: TRBV9; d_gene: TRBD2; CDR3aa: CASSEASGRMTGELFF; CDR3nt: TGTGCCAGCAGCGAAGCTAGCGGGAGGATGACCGGGGAGCTGTTTTTT
abundance: once; j_gene: TRBJ1-6; v_gene: TRBV6-2/TRBV6-3; d_gene: TRBD1; CDR3aa: CASSDGTGRFVHF; CDR3nt: TGTGCCAGCAGTGACGGGACAGGGCGATTTGTCCACTTT
abundance: -; j_gene: TRBJ2-7; v_gene: TRBV7-2; d_gene: -; CDR3aa: CASSLDSVSAYEQYF; CDR3nt: TGTGCCAGCAGCTTAGATTCGGTGAGTGCCTACGAGCAGTACTTC
abundance: -; j_gene: TRBJ2-5; v_gene: TRBV5-4; d_gene: -; CDR3aa: CASSPKSALQETQYF; CDR3nt: TGTGCCAGCAGCCCTAAGTCTGCGCTCCAAGAGACCCAGTACTTC
abundance: -; j_gene: TRBJ2-7; v_gene: TRBV6-6; d_gene: -; CDR3aa: CASSYYGGQNYEQYF; CDR3nt: TGTGCCAGCAGCTACTACGGGGGACAGAACTACGAGCAGTACTTC
abundance: few; j_gene: TRBJ1-1; v_gene: TRBV10-2; d_gene: -; CDR3aa: CASSELGQNTEAFF; CDR3nt: TGCGCCAGCAGTGAGTTGGGGCAGAACACTGAAGCTTTCTTT
abundance: -; j_gene: TRBJ2-5; v_gene: TRBV7-8; d_gene: -; CDR3aa: CASSFGSTGETQYF; CDR3nt: TGTGCCAGCAGCTTTGGGAGTACGGGGGAGACCCAGTACTTC
abundance: -; j_gene: TRBJ1-2; v_gene: TRBV15; d_gene: -; CDR3aa: CATSRDGEQGYGYTF; CDR3nt: TGTGCCACCAGCAGAGATGGGGAACAGGGTTATGGCTACACCTTC
abundance: -; j_gene: TRBJ1-5; v_gene: TRBV28; d_gene: TRBD1; CDR3aa: CASSRATGEFNQPQHF; CDR3nt: TGTGCCAGCAGTCGCGCGACAGGGGAATTTAATCAGCCCCAGCATTTT
abundance: once; j_gene: TRBJ2-5; v_gene: TRBV5-1; d_gene: TRBD2; CDR3aa: CASSSGTSGNQETQYF; CDR3nt: TGCGCCAGCAGCTCCGGGACTAGCGGGAACCAAGAGACCCAGTACTTC
abundance: -; j_gene: TRBJ1-4; v_gene: TRBV14; d_gene: TRBD1; CDR3aa: CASSLLDRGNEKLFF; CDR3nt: TGTGCCAGCAGCCTTCTGGACAGGGGTAATGAAAAACTGTTTTTT
abundance: few; j_gene: TRBJ2-5; v_gene: TRBV14; d_gene: -; CDR3aa: CASSQDRGTQYF; CDR3nt: TGTGCCAGCAGCCAAGATCGAGGGACCCAGTACTTC
abundance: -; j_gene: TRBJ2-1; v_gene: TRBV11-2; d_gene: TRBD2; CDR3aa: CASSFAGDEQFF; CDR3nt: TGTGCCAGCAGTTTTGCGGGAGATGAGCAGTTCTTC
abundance: few; j_gene: TRBJ2-3; v_gene: TRBV7-9; d_gene: TRBD1; CDR3aa: CASSLARDRSTDTQYF; CDR3nt: TGTGCCAGCAGCCTTGCCCGGGACAGAAGCACAGATACGCAGTATTTT
abundance: -; j_gene: TRBJ1-2; v_gene: TRBV27; d_gene: TRBD1; CDR3aa: CASSSRRTGGGGYTF; CDR3nt: TGTGCCAGCAGTTCCCGCCGGACAGGGGGGGGAGGCTACACCTTC
abundance: -; j_gene: TRBJ2-7; v_gene: TRBV6-5; d_gene: TRBD2; CDR3aa: CASRSLAGGTYEQYF; CDR3nt: TGTGCCAGCAGATCACTAGCGGGGGGCACCTACGAGCAGTACTTC
abundance: -; j_gene: TRBJ2-1; v_gene: TRBV11-2; d_gene: -; CDR3aa: CASSLDSGAFYNEQFF; CDR3nt: TGTGCCAGCAGCTTGGATAGCGGAGCGTTCTACAATGAGCAGTTCTTC
abundance: -; j_gene: TRBJ2-1; v_gene: TRBV5-6; d_gene: TRBD2; CDR3aa: CASSLGLAALKEDFF; CDR3nt: TGTGCCAGCAGCTTAGGACTAGCGGCCCTGAAGGAGGACTTCTTC
abundance: -; j_gene: TRBJ2-5; v_gene: TRBV4-1; d_gene: TRBD2; CDR3aa: CASSQEGGSRETQYF; CDR3nt: TGCGCCAGCAGCCAAGAGGGCGGGAGTCGAGAGACCCAGTACTTC
abundance: -; j_gene: TRBJ1-1; v_gene: TRBV7-9; d_gene: -; CDR3aa: CASSLAGRPGPNTEAFF; CDR3nt: TGTGCCAGCAGCTTAGCGGGCCGTCCAGGGCCGAACACTGAAGCTTTCTTT